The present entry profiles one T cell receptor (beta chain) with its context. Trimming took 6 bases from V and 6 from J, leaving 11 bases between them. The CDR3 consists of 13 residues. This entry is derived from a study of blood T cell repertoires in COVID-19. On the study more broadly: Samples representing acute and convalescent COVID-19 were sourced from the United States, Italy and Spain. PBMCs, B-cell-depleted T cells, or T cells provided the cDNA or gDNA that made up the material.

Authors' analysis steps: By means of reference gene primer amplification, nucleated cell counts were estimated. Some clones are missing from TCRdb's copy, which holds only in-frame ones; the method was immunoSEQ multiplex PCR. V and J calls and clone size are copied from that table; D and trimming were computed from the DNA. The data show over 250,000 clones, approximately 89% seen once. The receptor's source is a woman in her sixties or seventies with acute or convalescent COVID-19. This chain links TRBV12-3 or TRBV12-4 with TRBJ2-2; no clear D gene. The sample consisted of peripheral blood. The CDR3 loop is CASSHLLAGELFF. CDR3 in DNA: TGTGCCAGCAGCCACCTGTTAGCCGGGGAGCTGTTTTTT.